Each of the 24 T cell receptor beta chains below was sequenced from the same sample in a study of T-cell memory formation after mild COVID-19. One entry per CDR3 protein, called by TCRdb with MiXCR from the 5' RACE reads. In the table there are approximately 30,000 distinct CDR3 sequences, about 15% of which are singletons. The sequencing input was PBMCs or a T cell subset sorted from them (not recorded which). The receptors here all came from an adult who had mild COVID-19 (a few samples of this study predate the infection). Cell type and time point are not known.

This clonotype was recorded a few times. Written as DNA, the CDR3 is TGTGCCAGCAGCTTTCCGGACACTCGGTCCTATGGCTACACCTTC. Translating it yields CASSFPDTRSYGYTF. The chain recombines TRBV7-9 with TRBJ1-2; perhaps TRBD1 as D (5 bases). V was trimmed by 3 bases and J by 4 bases, leaving 15 bases between them. CDR1 is SEHNR, CDR2 FQNEAQ, per germline (reference sequence). This CDR3 has 15 residues.

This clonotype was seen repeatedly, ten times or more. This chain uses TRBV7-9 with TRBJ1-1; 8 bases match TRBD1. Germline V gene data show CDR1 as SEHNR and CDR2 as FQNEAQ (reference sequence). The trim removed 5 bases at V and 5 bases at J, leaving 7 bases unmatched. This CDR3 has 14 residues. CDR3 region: CASSITGGWTEAFF. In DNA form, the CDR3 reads TGTGCCAGCAGCATTACAGGGGGATGGACTGAAGCTTTCTTT.

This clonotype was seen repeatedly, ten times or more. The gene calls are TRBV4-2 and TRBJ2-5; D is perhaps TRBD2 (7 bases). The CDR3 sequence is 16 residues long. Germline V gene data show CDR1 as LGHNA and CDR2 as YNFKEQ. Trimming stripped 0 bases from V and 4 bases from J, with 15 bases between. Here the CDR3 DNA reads TGTGCCAGCAGCCAAGATAGGACTAGAGGGGGAGAGACCCAGTACTTC. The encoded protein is CASSQDRTRGGETQYF.

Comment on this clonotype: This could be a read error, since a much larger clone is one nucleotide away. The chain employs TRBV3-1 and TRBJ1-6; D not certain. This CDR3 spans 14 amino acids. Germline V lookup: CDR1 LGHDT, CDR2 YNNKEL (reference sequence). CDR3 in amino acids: CDSSHLSYNSPLHF. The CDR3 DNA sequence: TGTGACAGCAGCCATCTCTCCTATAATTCACCCCTCCACTTT.

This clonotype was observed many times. CDR3 sequence: CASSSGQSNEKLFF. CDR3 coding DNA: TGTGCCAGCAGTTCCGGACAGTCTAATGAAAAACTGTTTTTT. The chain carries TRBV12-3 or TRBV12-4 and TRBJ1-4, with D tentatively TRBD1 (6 bases). The CDR3 contains 14 residues. V lost 4 bases to trimming and J lost 3 bases, with 9 bases between them.

The CDR3 sequence: CASSYGPTATEAFF. For the CDR3, the DNA is TGTGCCAGCAGTTACGGGCCGACGGCTACTGAAGCTTTCTTT. This rearrangement joins TRBV6-5 to TRBJ1-1; no clear D. Germline CDR1 reads MNHEY; CDR2 reads SVGAGI. The CDR3 consists of 14 residues. V lost 2 bases, J lost 5 bases, and 12 bases lay in between.

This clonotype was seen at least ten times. The CDR3 sequence: CASSSPIDRANTGELFF. The CDR3 DNA reads TGTGCCAGCAGTTCCCCTATCGACAGGGCAAACACCGGGGAGCTGTTTTTT. The chain is built from TRBV12-3 or TRBV12-4 and TRBJ2-2; 7 bases are shared with TRBD1. V shed 4 bases, J shed 2 bases, and the junction held 10 bases outside the gene matches. The CDR3 is made up of 17 amino acids.

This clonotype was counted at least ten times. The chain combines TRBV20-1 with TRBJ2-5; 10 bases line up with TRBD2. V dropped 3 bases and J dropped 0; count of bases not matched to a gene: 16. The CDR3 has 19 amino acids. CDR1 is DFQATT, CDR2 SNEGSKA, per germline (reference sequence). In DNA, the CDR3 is TGCAGTGCTAGGGGGACTAGCGCAATCCCCATGGGGTACCAAGAGACCCAGTACTTC. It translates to CSARGTSAIPMGYQETQYF.

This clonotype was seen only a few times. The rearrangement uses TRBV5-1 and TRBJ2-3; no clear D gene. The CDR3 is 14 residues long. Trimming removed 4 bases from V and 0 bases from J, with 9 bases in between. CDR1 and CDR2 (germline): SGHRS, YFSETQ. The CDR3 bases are TGCGCCAGCAGCCGAGATACTAGCACAGATACGCAGTATTTT. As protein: CASSRDTSTDTQYF.

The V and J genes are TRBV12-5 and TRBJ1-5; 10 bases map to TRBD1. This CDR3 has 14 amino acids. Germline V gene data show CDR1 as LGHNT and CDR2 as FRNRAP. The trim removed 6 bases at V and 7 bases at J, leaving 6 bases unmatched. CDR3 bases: TGTGCTAGTGGCCCGGGACAGGGGAGACAGCCCCAGCATTTT. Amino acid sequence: CASGPGQGRQPQHF.

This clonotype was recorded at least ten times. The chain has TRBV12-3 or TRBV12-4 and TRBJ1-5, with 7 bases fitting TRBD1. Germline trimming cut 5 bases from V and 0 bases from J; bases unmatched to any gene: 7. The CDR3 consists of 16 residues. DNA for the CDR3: TGTGCCAGCAGTGAAGGAACAGGGGTTAGCAATCAGCCCCAGCATTTT. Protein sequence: CASSEGTGVSNQPQHF.

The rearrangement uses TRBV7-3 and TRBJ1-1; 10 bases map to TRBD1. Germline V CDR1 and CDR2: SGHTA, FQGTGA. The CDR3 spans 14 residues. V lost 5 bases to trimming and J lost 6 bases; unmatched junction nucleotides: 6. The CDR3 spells CASSPGTGVPEAFF. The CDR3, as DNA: TGTGCCAGCAGCCCCGGGACAGGGGTTCCTGAAGCTTTCTTT.

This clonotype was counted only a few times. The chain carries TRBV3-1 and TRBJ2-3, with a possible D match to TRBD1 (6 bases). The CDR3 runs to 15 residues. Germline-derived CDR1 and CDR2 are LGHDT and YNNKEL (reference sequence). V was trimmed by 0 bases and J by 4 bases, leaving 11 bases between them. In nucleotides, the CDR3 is TGTGCCAGCAGCCAAGATCCGACAGGACCAGATACGCAGTATTTT. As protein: CASSQDPTGPDTQYF.

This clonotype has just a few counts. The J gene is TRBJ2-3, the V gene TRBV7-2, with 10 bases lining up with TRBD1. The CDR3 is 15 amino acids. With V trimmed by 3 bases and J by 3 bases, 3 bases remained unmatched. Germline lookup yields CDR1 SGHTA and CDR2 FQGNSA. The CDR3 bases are TGTGCCAGCAGCTTCCGGGGACAGGGGACAGATACGCAGTATTTT. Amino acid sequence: CASSFRGQGTDTQYF.

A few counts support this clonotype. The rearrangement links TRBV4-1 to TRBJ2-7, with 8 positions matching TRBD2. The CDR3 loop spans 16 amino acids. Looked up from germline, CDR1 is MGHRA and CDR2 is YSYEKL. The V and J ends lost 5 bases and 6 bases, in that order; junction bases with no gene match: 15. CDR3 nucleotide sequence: TGCGCCAGCAGCTTTCGGCCGGGACTAGAGGCAGGCGAGCAGTACTTC. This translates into CASSFRPGLEAGEQYF.

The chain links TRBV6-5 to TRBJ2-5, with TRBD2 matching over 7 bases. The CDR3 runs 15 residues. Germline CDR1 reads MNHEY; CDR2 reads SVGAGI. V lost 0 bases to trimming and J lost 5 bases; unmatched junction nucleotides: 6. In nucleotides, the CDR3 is TGTGCCAGCAGTTACTCCCGACGGGGAGGGGAGACCCAGTACTTC. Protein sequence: CASSYSRRGGETQYF.

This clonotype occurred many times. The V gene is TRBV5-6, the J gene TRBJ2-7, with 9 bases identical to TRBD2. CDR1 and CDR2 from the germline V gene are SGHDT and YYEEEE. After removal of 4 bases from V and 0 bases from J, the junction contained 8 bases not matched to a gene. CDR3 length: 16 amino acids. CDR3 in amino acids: CASSRVPSGTSYEQYF. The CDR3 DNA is TGTGCCAGCAGCCGAGTACCTAGCGGGACCTCCTACGAGCAGTACTTC.

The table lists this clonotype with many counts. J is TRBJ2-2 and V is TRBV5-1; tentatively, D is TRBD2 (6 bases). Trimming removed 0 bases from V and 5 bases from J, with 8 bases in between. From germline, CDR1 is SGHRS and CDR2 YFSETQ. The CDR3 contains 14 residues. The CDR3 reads CASSLVSGTGELFF. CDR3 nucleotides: TGCGCCAGCAGCTTGGTTAGCGGAACCGGGGAGCTGTTTTTT.

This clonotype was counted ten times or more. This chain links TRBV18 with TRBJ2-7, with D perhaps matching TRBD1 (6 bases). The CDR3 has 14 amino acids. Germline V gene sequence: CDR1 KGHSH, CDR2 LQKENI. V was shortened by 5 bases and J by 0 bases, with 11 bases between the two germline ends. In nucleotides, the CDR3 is TGTGCCAGCTCAGCCGGGACACTCTCCTACGAGCAGTACTTC. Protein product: CASSAGTLSYEQYF.

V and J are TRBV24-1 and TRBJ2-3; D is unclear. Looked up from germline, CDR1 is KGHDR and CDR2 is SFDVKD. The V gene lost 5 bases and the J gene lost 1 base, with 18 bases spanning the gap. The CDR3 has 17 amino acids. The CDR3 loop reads CATSAPEGVEGTDTQYF. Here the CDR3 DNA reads TGTGCCACCAGTGCCCCTGAAGGCGTGGAAGGCACAGATACGCAGTATTTT.

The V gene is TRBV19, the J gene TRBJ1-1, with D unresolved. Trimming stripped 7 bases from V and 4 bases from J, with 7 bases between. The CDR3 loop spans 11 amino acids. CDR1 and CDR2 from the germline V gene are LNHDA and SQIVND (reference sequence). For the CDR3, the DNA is TGTGCCAGTATACGGGCCACTGAAGCTTTCTTT. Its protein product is CASIRATEAFF.

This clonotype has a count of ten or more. CDR3 loop: CASSPPGRGDEKLFF. The CDR3 DNA is TGCGCCAGCAGCCCACCTGGACGGGGAGATGAAAAACTGTTTTTT. This chain joins TRBV4-1 and TRBJ1-4; D is ambiguous. Looked up from germline, CDR1 is MGHRA and CDR2 is YSYEKL. This CDR3 spans 15 amino acids. Trimming cost V 4 bases and J 6 bases, with 15 bases left between them.

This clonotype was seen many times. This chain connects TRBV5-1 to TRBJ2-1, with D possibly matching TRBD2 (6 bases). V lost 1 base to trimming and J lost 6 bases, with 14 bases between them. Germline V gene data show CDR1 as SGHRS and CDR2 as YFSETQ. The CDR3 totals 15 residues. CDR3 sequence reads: CASSLLGLEGNEQFF. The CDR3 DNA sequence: TGCGCCAGCAGCTTGCTGGGACTCGAGGGCAATGAGCAGTTCTTC.

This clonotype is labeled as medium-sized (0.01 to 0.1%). The CDR3: CASSRAPNTGELFF. The CDR3 nucleotides are TGTGCCAGCAGCCGCGCGCCGAACACCGGGGAGCTGTTTTTT. The chain links TRBV9 to TRBJ2-2, with unresolved D. The V gene's germline CDR1 is SGDLS and CDR2 YYNGEE. The CDR3 consists of 14 residues. The V end lost 4 bases, the J end lost 0 bases, and 7 bases lay between the germline ends.